These T cell receptor beta chains were read from a single sample in a study of Ad26.COV2.S vaccination and SARS-CoV-2 variants. Sequencing used immunoSEQ multiplex PCR; TCRdb keeps in-frame clones, though not all of them. Here the sample spans some 640,000 clones, more than 70% being singletons. The sequences come from peripheral blood, collected in a trial of Ad26.COV2.S vaccine versus placebo. Receptors were obtained from a person between 18 and 65 years old who received the Ad26.COV2.S COVID-19 vaccine or a placebo. Both conserved end residues are part of each CDR3. The D gene is left open where the match is weak. Some rows have no size entry. The others give once, few or many, or a class for an expanded clone.

size	D	J	V	DNA	CDR3
NA	NA	TRBJ2-7	TRBV7-8	TGTGCCAGCAGCACCCGGACAGCTTACGAGCAGTACTTC	CASSTRTAYEQYF
NA	NA	TRBJ1-2	TRBV3-1/TRBV3-2	TGTGCCAGCAGCCCGAAGCGGGGGCTTCGTAACTATGGCTACACCTTC	CASSPKRGLRNYGYTF
once	NA	TRBJ1-5	TRBV12-3/TRBV12-4	TGTGCCAGCAGCCTCAGTGGTCAGCCCCAGCATTTT	CASSLSGQPQHF
once	NA	TRBJ2-3	TRBV30	TGTGCCTGGAGTGTAGGTCTTCGAGATACGCAGTATTTT	CAWSVGLRDTQYF
NA	TRBD1	TRBJ2-3	TRBV24-1	TGTGCCACCAGTGACCGGACAGGGGGTGGAACAGATACGCAGTATTTT	CATSDRTGGGTDTQYF
NA	TRBD2	TRBJ2-1	TRBV18	TGTGCCAGCTCGAGGACTAGCGTTAGTTACAATGAGCAGTTCTTC	CASSRTSVSYNEQFF
few	NA	TRBJ2-7	TRBV7-3	TGTGCCAGCAGCTTCCCGGTAGGGACAACATATGTGCAGTACTTC	CASSFPVGTTYVQYF
NA	NA	TRBJ2-1	TRBV5-4	TGTGCCAGCAGGGATGGGCAGGGAAGCTCCTACAATGAGCAGTTCTTC	CASRDGQGSSYNEQFF
NA	TRBD1	TRBJ2-7	TRBV27	TGTGCCAGCAGTTGGACAGGGTTGGGCGAGCAGTACTTC	CASSWTGLGEQYF
NA	NA	TRBJ2-1	TRBV2	TGTGCCAGCACCGAAGGGGTCTACAATGAGCAGTTCTTC	CASTEGVYNEQFF
NA	NA	TRBJ1-1	TRBV5-1	TGCGCCAGCAGCTTGGGTATTAGAGGCACTGAAGCTTTCTTT	CASSLGIRGTEAFF
NA	TRBD1	TRBJ1-5	TRBV4-1	TGCGCCAGCAGCCAAGATTTCAGGACAGGGGAACAGCCCCAGCATTTT	CASSQDFRTGEQPQHF
NA	NA	TRBJ1-2	TRBV6-1	TGTGCCAGCAGTGAAGTAGTGGGAGGGCGCGGCTACACCTTC	CASSEVVGGRGYTF
NA	TRBD2	TRBJ2-5	TRBV2	TGTGCCAGCAGTGAGCTTGGGTCCGGGACTAGCGGGAGGAAAGGGGCCCAGTACTTC	CASSELGSGTSGRKGAQYF
once	TRBD2	TRBJ2-7	TRBV5-1	TGCGCCAGCAGCCAAACTAGCGGGGGATCCTACGAGCAGTACTTC	CASSQTSGGSYEQYF
NA	NA	TRBJ2-5	TRBV11-2	TGTGCCAGCAGCTTTGGACAGCAAGAGACCCAGTACTTC	CASSFGQQETQYF